This T cell receptor (beta chain) is drawn from a study of cytomegalovirus exposure and HLA in healthy donors. Whole-study results and caveats: Most TCR sequences were seen very rarely across donors, but some public TCRs occurred in many. In vitro assays verified that a few CMV-associated chains recognized CMV antigens specifically.

The germline gives CDR1 ENHRY, CDR2 SYGVKD. This CDR3 comprises 13 residues. The V gene lost 4 bases and the J gene lost 4 bases, with 8 bases spanning the gap. This clone was recorded once. Its antigen is not identified. The assay was immunoSEQ multiplex PCR, and TCRdb's table has in-frame clones only and misses some. The sample lists some 72,000 clones, almost 97% occurring once. Sequencing was done on a sample of PBMCs. This sequence was found in a man younger than 30 in good health and CMV-seropositive. The chain combines TRBV10-3 with TRBJ2-1; perhaps TRBD1 as D (6 bases). The CDR3 sequence is CAISVDRYNEQFF. In DNA form, the CDR3 reads TGTGCCATCAGTGTGGACAGATACAATGAGCAGTTCTTC.